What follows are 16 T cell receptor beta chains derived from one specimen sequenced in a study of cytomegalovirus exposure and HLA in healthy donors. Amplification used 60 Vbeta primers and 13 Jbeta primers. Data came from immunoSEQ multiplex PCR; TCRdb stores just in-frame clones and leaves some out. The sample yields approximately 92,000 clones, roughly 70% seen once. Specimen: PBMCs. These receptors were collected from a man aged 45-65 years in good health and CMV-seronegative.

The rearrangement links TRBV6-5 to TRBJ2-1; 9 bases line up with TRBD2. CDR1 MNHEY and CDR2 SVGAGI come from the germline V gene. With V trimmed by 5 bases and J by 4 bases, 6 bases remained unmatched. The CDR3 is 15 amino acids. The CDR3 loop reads CASSPPAGGYNEQFF. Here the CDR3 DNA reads TGTGCCAGCAGTCCCCCTGCGGGGGGGTACAATGAGCAGTTCTTC.

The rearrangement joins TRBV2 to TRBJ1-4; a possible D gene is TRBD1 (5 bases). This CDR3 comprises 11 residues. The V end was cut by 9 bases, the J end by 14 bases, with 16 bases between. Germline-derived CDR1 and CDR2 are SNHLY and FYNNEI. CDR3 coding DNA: TGTGCCAGTCAAGAAACGGGACTTCTGTTTTTT. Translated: CASQETGLLFF.

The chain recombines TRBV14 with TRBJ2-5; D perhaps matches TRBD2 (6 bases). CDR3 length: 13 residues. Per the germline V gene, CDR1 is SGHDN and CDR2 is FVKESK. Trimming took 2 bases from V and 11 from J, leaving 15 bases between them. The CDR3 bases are TGTGCCAGCAGCCAAAGGACACACCGGGAGCAGTACTTC. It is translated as CASSQRTHREQYF.

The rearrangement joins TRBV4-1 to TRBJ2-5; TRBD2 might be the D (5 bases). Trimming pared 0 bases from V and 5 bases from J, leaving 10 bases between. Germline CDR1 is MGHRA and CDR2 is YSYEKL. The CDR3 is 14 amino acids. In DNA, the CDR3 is TGCGCCAGCAGCCAAGAGGTAGCGTCGGAGACCCAGTACTTC. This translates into CASSQEVASETQYF.

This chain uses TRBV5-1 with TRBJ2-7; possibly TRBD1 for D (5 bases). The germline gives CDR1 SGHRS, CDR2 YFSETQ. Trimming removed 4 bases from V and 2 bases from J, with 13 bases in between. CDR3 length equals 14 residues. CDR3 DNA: TGCGCCAGCAGCCCCCGAACAGGCCCCTACGAGCAGTACTTC. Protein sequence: CASSPRTGPYEQYF.

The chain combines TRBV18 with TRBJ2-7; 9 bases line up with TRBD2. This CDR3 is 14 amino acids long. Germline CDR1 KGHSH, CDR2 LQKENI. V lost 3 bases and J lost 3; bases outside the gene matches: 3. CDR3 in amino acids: CASSPIAGVYEQYV. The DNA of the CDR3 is TGTGCCAGCTCACCGATAGCGGGGGTCTACGAGCAGTACGTC.

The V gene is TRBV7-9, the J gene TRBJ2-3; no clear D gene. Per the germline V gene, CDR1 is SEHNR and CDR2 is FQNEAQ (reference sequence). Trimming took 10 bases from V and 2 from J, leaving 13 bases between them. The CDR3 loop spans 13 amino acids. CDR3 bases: TGTGCCACTTCATGGGCAGACACAGATACGCAGTATTTT. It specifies CATSWADTDTQYF.

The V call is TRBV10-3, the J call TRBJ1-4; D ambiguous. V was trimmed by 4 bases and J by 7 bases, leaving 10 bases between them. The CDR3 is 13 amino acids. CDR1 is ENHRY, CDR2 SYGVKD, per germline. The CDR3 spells CAISVREGEKLFF. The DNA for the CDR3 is TGTGCCATCAGTGTTAGGGAGGGTGAAAAACTGTTTTTT.

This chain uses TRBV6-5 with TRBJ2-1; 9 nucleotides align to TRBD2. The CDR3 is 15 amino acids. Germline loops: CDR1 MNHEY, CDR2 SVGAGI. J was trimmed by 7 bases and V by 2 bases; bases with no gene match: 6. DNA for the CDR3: TGTGCCAGCAGTTACATGACTAGCGGTAGGAATGAGCAGTTCTTC. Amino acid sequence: CASSYMTSGRNEQFF.

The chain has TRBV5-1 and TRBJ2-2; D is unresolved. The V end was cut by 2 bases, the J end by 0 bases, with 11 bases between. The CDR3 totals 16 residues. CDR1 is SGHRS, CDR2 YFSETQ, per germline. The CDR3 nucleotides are TGCGCCAGCAGCTTTACGACTCGAGCGAACACCGGGGAGCTGTTTTTT. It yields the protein CASSFTTRANTGELFF.

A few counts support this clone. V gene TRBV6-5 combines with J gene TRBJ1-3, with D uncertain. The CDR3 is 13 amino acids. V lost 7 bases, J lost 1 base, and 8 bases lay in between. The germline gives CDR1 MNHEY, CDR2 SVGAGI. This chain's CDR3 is CASKFTSGNTIYF. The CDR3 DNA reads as TGTGCCAGCAAGTTTACTTCTGGAAACACCATATATTTT.

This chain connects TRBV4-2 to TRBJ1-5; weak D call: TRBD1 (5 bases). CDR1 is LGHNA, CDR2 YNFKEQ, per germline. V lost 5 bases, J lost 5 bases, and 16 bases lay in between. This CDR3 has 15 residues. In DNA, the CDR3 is TGTGCCAGCAGCTACGGAGGGCCCAGGGATCAGCCCCAGCATTTT. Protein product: CASSYGGPRDQPQHF.

The CDR3 sequence: CASSPLDSSGNTIYF. The CDR3 DNA reads TGTGCCAGCAGCCCCCTCGACAGCTCTGGAAACACCATATATTTT. The rearrangement joins TRBV5-6 to TRBJ1-3; possibly TRBD1 for D (5 bases). V lost 4 bases and J lost 0, with 11 bases in between. Germline CDR1 SGHDT, CDR2 YYEEEE. The CDR3 covers 15 residues. The full variable domain, completed using reference TRBV5-6 and TRBJ1-3, is DAGVTQSPTHLIKTRGQQVTLRCSPKSGHDTVSWYQQALGQGPQFIFQYYEEEERQRGNFPDRFSGHQFPNYSSELNVNALLLGDSALYLCASSPLDSSGNTIYFGEGSWLTVV.

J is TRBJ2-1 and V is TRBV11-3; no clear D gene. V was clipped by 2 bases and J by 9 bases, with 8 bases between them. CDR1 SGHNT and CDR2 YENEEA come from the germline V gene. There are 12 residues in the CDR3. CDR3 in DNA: TGTGCCAGCAGCTTAATCCCTCGTGAGCAGTTCTTC. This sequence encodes CASSLIPREQFF.

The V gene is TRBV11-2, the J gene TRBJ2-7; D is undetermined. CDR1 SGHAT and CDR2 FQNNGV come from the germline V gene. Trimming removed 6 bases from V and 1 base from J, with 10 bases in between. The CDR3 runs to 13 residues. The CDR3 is CASRARSSYEQYV. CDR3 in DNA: TGTGCCAGCAGGGCCAGGTCATCCTACGAGCAGTACGTC.

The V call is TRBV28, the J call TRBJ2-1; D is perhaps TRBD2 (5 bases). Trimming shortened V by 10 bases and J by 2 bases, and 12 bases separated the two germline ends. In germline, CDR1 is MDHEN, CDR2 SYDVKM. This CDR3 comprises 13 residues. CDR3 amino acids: CATSSGAYNEQFF. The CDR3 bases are TGTGCCACCTCCTCCGGGGCCTACAATGAGCAGTTCTTC.